The present entry profiles one TCR beta chain with its context. The target antigen is unknown. The CDR3 is 14 amino acids. CDR1 and CDR2 (germline): MDHEN, SYDVKM. J gave up 4 bases and V 6 bases, and 3 bases lay outside the gene matches. TCRdb's copy holds only in-frame clones and misses some; the assay was immunoSEQ multiplex PCR. The table has over 70,000 clones, about three quarters seen once. The data were obtained in a study of T cell responses to AZD1222 COVID-19 vaccine. The study's findings and limits: Donors, mostly white British, included more females; clonal diversity was possibly underestimated. Recipients of two AZD1222 doses showed rising Spike-specific TCR breadth and depth. Repertoires were obtained solely post-peak T cell response. Regions 160-218 and 743-854 held dominance among vaccine-associated CD4 TCRs, which spanned spike.

Sequenced here: peripheral blood, sampled 28 days after the second dose of the MenACWY control vaccine. This receptor was obtained from an adult who received the MenACWY meningococcal vaccine as a control. V and J are TRBV28 and TRBJ1-3, with TRBD1 matching over 10 bases. The CDR3 region is CASSRQGAGNTIYF. CDR3 DNA: TGTGCCAGCAGCCGACAGGGGGCAGGAAACACCATATATTTT. Together with reference TRBV28 and TRBJ1-3, the CDR3 gives the full variable domain: DVKVTQSSRYLVKRTGEKVFLECVQDMDHENMFWYRQDPGLGLRLIYFSYDVKMKEKGDIPEGYSVSREKKERFSLILESASTNQTSMYLCASSRQGAGNTIYFGEGSWLTVV.